A single sample gave rise to the 18 T cell receptor beta chains below, sequenced in a study of blood T cells in healthy people across ages (dated by TCRdb to the mid-2010s). The protocol used for the library was 5' RACE. Reads for this sample came from an Illumina HiSeq 2500. A second PCR of about 7 to 12 cycles was run with a J-beta primer mix and a sample-barcoded 5' primer. The raw public reads went through TCRdb reprocessing: fastp at Q25, MiXCR clone calling, in-frame beta chains kept. Every CDR3 protein is listed once, alongside the most common genes and DNA of its rows. Recorded for this sample are over 950,000 distinct CDR3 sequences; more than 30% of them occurred a single time. The ten most abundant clones make up less than 15% of the sample. Sample: blood. All receptors derive from a man aged 18-30 years in good health.

Concerning this clonotype itself: One base away lies a much larger clone, so this may be a sequencing read error. The CDR3 region has the DNA TGTGCCACCAGCAGAGATCGGTCTAGCAATCAGCACCAGCATTTT. Its protein is CATSRDRSSNQHQHF. The chain couples TRBV15 to TRBJ1-5; no clear D gene. CDR3 length: 15 amino acids. CDR1 is LNHNV, CDR2 YYDKDF, per germline (reference sequence).

This clonotype was seen a few times. The chain is built from TRBV11-2 and TRBJ1-1, with D maybe TRBD1 (5 bases). The CDR3 has 16 amino acids. Germline CDR1 reads SGHAT; CDR2 reads FQNNGV. V lost 3 bases to trimming and J lost 4 bases, with 18 bases between them. For the CDR3, the DNA is TGTGCCAGCAGCTTGCTAGGAGGTGGGGGTATCACTGAAGCTTTCTTT. This translates into CASSLLGGGGITEAFF.

This clonotype was seen a few times. J is TRBJ1-1 and V is TRBV20-1, with a possible D match to TRBD1 (6 bases). The germline V and J ends were trimmed by 5 bases and 3 bases, with 16 bases remaining between them. CDR3 length equals 14 residues. The germline V gene has CDR1 DFQATT and CDR2 SNEGSKA (reference sequence). The CDR3 loop reads CSAYRAGVDTEAFF. Written as DNA, the CDR3 is TGCAGTGCTTACAGGGCGGGGGTGGACACTGAAGCTTTCTTT.

This clonotype has a count of ten or more. V usage is TRBV25-1 and J usage is TRBJ1-2; the match to TRBD1 covers 8 bases. The CDR3 has 12 amino acids. Germline CDR1 reads MGHDK; CDR2 reads SYGVNS. V shed 7 bases and J 7 bases; nucleotides not matched to a gene: 5. CDR3 region: CASTRTGSGYTF. The CDR3 DNA sequence: TGTGCCAGCACCCGGACAGGGTCTGGCTACACCTTC.

The chain carries TRBV2 and TRBJ1-6; TRBD1 matches 8 bases. With 11 bases clipped from V and 9 bases from J, the junction kept 9 bases outside the gene matches. The germline gives CDR1 SNHLY, CDR2 FYNNEI. This CDR3 spans 13 amino acids. The CDR3 is CASKGTGGSPLHF. In DNA form, the CDR3 reads TGTGCCTCCAAGGGCACAGGGGGTTCACCCCTCCACTTT.

The chain is built from TRBV5-1 and TRBJ1-5, with D perhaps TRBD1 (6 bases). V lost 4 bases, J lost 5 bases, and 16 bases lay in between. Germline V lookup: CDR1 SGHRS, CDR2 YFSETQ. The CDR3 length is 15 residues. The CDR3 coding sequence is TGCGCCAGCAGCCCTCTACCACAGGGCGATCAGCCCCAGCATTTT. Residues: CASSPLPQGDQPQHF.

There are a few counts of this clonotype. The chain couples TRBV27 to TRBJ1-1; D is ambiguous. The germline V gene encodes CDR1 MNHEY and CDR2 SMNVEV (reference sequence). The CDR3 sequence is 15 residues long. V was trimmed by 2 bases and J by 2 bases, leaving 12 bases between them. CDR3 in amino acids: CASSLAADDNTEAFF. CDR3 nucleotide sequence: TGTGCCAGCAGTTTAGCGGCGGATGATAACACTGAAGCTTTCTTT.

The sample holds a few counts of this clonotype. The J gene is TRBJ2-2, the V gene TRBV12-3 or TRBV12-4; TRBD2 is a possible D gene (6 bases). The CDR3 has 19 amino acids. V dropped 3 bases and J dropped 7 bases, with 27 bases sitting between them. The chain's CDR3 is CASSLLLAGGDRIGGELFF. The CDR3 bases are TGTGCCAGCAGTTTGCTCCTGGCAGGAGGGGATAGGATCGGCGGGGAGCTGTTTTTT.

The V gene is TRBV3-1, the J gene TRBJ1-2; the D is unclear. Trimming cost V 5 bases and J 4 bases, with 11 bases left between them. The length of the CDR3 is 13 residues. Germline CDR1 LGHDT, CDR2 YNNKEL (reference sequence). CDR3 sequence reads: CASSFSLSYGYTF. For the CDR3, the DNA is TGTGCCAGCAGCTTTTCTCTCTCCTATGGCTACACCTTC.

This clonotype has just a few counts. This rearrangement joins TRBV6-2 or TRBV6-3 to TRBJ2-1; D is unresolved. This CDR3 contains 15 residues. Germline V gene sequence: CDR1 MNHEY, CDR2 SVGEGT. The ends were cut back, 6 bases at V and 0 bases at J, with 12 bases in the middle. CDR3 region: CASSSAANSYNEQFF. The CDR3 bases are TGTGCCAGCAGCTCAGCTGCTAACTCCTACAATGAGCAGTTCTTC.

This chain connects TRBV29-1 to TRBJ2-2, with a possible D match to TRBD2 (5 bases). CDR3 length: 17 residues. Germline CDR1 SQVTM, CDR2 ANQGSEA. V was trimmed by 3 bases and J by 9 bases, leaving 26 bases between them. CDR3 protein: CSVEAPGEGSSYRELFF. The CDR3, as DNA: TGCAGCGTTGAGGCTCCGGGCGAAGGGAGTTCGTACCGGGAGCTGTTTTTT.

The rearrangement uses TRBV27 and TRBJ2-2; D not resolved. The CDR3 covers 12 residues. V was trimmed by 4 bases and J by 8 bases, leaving 8 bases between them. Germline loops: CDR1 MNHEY, CDR2 SMNVEV (reference sequence). The DNA of the CDR3 is TGTGCCAGCAGTTCGAAAGTGGGGGAGCTGTTTTTT. This translates into CASSSKVGELFF.

In this sample, this clonotype turned up once. The junction does not match germline at one end; this may be a read error. The rearrangement links TRBV19 to TRBJ1-2; tentatively, D is TRBD1 (6 bases). CDR3 size: 14 residues. From germline, CDR1 is LNHDA and CDR2 SQIVND (reference sequence). The chain's CDR3 is CASSPLLTGYGHTF. Written as DNA, the CDR3 is TGCGCCAGTAGTCCCCTCCTTACAGGGTATGGCCACACCTTC.

V gene TRBV6-5 combines with J gene TRBJ1-2, with TRBD1 identical over 12 bases. Germline CDR1 and CDR2: MNHEY and SVGAGI. This CDR3 comprises 14 residues. J gave up 3 bases and V 6 bases, and 2 bases lay outside the gene matches. The DNA for the CDR3 is TGTGCCAGCAGGGGACAGGGGGCATACTATGGCTACACCTTC. Amino acids: CASRGQGAYYGYTF.

This chain connects TRBV25-1 to TRBJ1-1; TRBD1 agrees at 10 bases. Germline V gene sequence: CDR1 MGHDK, CDR2 SYGVNS. V lost 3 bases to trimming and J lost 3 bases; unmatched junction nucleotides: 10. The CDR3 totals 17 residues. The chain's CDR3 is CASSDNTGTGDYTEAFF. CDR3 nucleotides: TGTGCCAGCAGTGATAACACCGGGACAGGGGATTACACTGAAGCTTTCTTT.

The chain recombines TRBV11-1 with TRBJ1-3; possibly TRBD1 for D (5 bases). The CDR3 length is 15 residues. Deletions cut 5 bases from V and 2 bases from J, with 13 bases between. CDR1 SGHAT and CDR2 FQDESV come from the germline V gene (reference sequence). The CDR3 spells CASSPPGHAGNTIYF. In nucleotides, the CDR3 is TGTGCCAGCAGCCCACCTGGACACGCTGGAAACACCATATATTTT.

This clonotype came up a few times. The chain has TRBV7-2 and TRBJ2-1; D possibly corresponds to TRBD1 (6 bases). The CDR3 contains 17 residues. The V and J ends lost 5 bases and 9 bases respectively, with 26 bases between them. The V gene's germline CDR1 is SGHTA and CDR2 FQGNSA. CDR3 residues: CASSPLSPGVVYAEQFF. CDR3 bases: TGTGCCAGCAGCCCCCTTTCCCCAGGGGTGGTGTATGCTGAGCAGTTCTTC.

This clonotype was detected many times. This rearrangement joins TRBV20-1 to TRBJ2-1; a weak D match, TRBD2 (5 bases). V lost 6 bases to trimming and J lost 2 bases, with 14 bases between them. The CDR3 consists of 14 residues. Germline CDR1 and CDR2: DFQATT and SNEGSKA (reference sequence). CDR3 protein: CSAARSGTYNEQFF. CDR3 in DNA: TGCAGTGCCGCTCGTTCGGGGACCTACAATGAGCAGTTCTTC.